This TCR beta chain came from a study of T cell responses to AZD1222 COVID-19 vaccine. In germline, CDR1 is SGHAT, CDR2 FQNNGV. This CDR3 contains 19 residues. The V gene lost 8 bases and the J gene lost 7 bases, with 32 bases spanning the gap. Measured with immunoSEQ multiplex PCR; TCRdb has only the in-frame clones, and not every one. Seen here are approximately 110,000 clones, about 85% observed once, and the top ten hold 6.2%. Findings and limits, study-wide: Repertoire sampling occurred only after the peak T cell response.

On this clone: Its specificity is unknown.

This receptor was identified in an adult in good health. The gene calls are TRBV11-2 and TRBJ1-4; possible D gene TRBD1, 6 bases. The input for sequencing was peripheral blood, taken on day 0 of AZD1222 vaccination. For the CDR3, the DNA is TGTGCCAGCTCCTCCGGGAACTGGTTCCGGGGGCTGGGAGGTGAAAAACTGTTTTTT. As protein: CASSSGNWFRGLGGEKLFF.